This T cell receptor (beta chain) was found in a study of blood T cell repertoires in COVID-19. About the study: PBMCs, B-cell-depleted T cells, or T cells were the source of the cDNA or gDNA that made up the material.

V dropped 4 bases and J dropped 0 bases, with 10 bases sitting between them. The CDR3 has 15 amino acids. Germline CDR1 and CDR2: SGHTA and FQGNSA. Profiled with immunoSEQ multiplex PCR; TCRdb holds only in-frame clones, not every one. Found here are over 150,000 clones, roughly 84% of them singletons; the top ten hold around 10%. In regard to this clone: The sample holds other DNA sequences that translate to the same CDR3.

V gene TRBV7-2 combines with J gene TRBJ1-5; a weak D match, TRBD1 (6 bases). This sequence was found in an elderly woman with active or convalescent COVID-19. The sample taken for sequencing was peripheral blood. The chain's CDR3 is CASSSTGNSNQPQHF. The CDR3 DNA is TGTGCCAGCAGCTCGACAGGTAATAGCAATCAGCCCCAGCATTTT.